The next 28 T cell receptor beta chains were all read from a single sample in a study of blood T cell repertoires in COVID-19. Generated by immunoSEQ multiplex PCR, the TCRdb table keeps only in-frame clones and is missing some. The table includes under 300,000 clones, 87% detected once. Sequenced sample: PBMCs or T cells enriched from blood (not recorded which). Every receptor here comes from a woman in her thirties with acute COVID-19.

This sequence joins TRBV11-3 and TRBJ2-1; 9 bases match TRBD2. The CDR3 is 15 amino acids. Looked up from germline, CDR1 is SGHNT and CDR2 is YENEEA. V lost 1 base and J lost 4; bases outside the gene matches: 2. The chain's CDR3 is CASSLGAGGYNEQFF. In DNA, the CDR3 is TGTGCCAGCAGCTTAGGAGCGGGAGGTTACAATGAGCAGTTCTTC.

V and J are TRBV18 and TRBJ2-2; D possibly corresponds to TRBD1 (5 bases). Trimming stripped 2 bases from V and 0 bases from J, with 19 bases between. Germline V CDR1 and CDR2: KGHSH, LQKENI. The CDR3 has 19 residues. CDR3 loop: CASSPSSMAQASNTGELFF. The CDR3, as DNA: TGTGCCAGCTCACCAAGTTCCATGGCACAGGCCTCGAACACCGGGGAGCTGTTTTTT.

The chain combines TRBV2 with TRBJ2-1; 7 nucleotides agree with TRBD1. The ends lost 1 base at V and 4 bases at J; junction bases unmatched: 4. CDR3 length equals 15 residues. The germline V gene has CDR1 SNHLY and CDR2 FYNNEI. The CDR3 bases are TGTGCCAGCAGTGAAGAAGGGGGCCCTTACAATGAGCAGTTCTTC. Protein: CASSEEGGPYNEQFF.

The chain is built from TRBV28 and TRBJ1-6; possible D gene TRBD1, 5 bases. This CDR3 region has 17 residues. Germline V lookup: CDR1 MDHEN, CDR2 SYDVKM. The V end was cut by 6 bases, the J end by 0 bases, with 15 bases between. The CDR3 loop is CASRPSAGNSYNSPLHF. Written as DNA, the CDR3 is TGTGCCAGCAGGCCGTCGGCAGGGAACTCCTATAATTCACCCCTCCACTTT.

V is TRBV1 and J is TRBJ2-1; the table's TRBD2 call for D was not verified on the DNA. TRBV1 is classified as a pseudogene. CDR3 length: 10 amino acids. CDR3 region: CTSSQGAIFF. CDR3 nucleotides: TGCACCAGCAGCCAAGGCGCCATATTCTTC.

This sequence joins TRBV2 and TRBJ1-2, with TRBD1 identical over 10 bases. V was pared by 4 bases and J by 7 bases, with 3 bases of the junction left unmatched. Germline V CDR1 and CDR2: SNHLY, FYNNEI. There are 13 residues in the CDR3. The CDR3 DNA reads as TGTGCCAGCAGTGGACAGGGGGCTCGTGGCTACACCTTC. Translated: CASSGQGARGYTF.

The CDR3 DNA is TGTGCCAGCAGCCCTCGTGGGACAGGGGGAACCAATGAGCAGTTCTTC. Amino acid sequence: CASSPRGTGGTNEQFF. V and J are TRBV3-1 (or the pseudogene TRBV3-2) and TRBJ2-1; 11 nucleotides match TRBD1. The CDR3 loop spans 16 amino acids. V gave up 4 bases and J gave up 6 bases; unmatched junction bases: 8. Looked up from germline, CDR1 is LGHDT and CDR2 is YNNKEL (reference sequence).

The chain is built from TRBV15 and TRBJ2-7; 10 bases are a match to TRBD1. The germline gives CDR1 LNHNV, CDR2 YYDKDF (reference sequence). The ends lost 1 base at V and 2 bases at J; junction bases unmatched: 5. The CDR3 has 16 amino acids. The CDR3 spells CATSRVSGQGAYEQYF. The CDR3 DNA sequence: TGTGCCACCAGCAGAGTTTCTGGACAGGGGGCCTACGAGCAGTACTTC.

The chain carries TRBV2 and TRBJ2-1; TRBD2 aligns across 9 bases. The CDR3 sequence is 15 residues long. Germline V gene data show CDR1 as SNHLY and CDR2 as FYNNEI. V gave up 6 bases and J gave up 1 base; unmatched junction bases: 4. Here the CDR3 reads CASSRSGGSYNEQFF. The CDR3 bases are TGTGCCAGCAGCCGAAGCGGGGGGTCCTACAATGAGCAGTTCTTC.

The CDR3 reads CASSLQGLTPWYEQYF. The CDR3 region has the DNA TGTGCCAGCAGCTTACAGGGTTTGACACCCTGGTACGAGCAGTACTTC. The rearrangement joins TRBV28 to TRBJ2-7, with D possibly being TRBD1 (6 bases). Germline V gene sequence: CDR1 MDHEN, CDR2 SYDVKM. The CDR3 extends over 16 amino acids. V lost 6 bases to trimming and J lost 4 bases, with 22 bases between them.

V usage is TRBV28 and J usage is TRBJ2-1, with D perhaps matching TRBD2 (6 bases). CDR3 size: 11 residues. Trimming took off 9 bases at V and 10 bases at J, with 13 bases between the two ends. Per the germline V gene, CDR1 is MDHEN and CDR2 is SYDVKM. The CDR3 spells CASRRAREQFF. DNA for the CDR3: TGTGCCAGTAGGAGGGCCCGGGAGCAGTTCTTC.

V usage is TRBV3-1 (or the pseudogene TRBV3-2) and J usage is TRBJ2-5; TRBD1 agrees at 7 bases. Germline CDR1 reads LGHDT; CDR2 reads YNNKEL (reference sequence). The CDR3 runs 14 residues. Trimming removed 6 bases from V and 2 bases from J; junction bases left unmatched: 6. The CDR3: CASRAQGLQETQYF. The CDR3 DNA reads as TGTGCCAGCAGGGCACAGGGGCTTCAAGAGACCCAGTACTTC.

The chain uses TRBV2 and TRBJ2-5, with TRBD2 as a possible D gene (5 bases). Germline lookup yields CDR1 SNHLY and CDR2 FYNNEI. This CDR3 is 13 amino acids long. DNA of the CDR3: TGTGCAGCTTACGGGGTGCACCAAGAGACCCAGTACTTC. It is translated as CAAYGVHQETQYF.

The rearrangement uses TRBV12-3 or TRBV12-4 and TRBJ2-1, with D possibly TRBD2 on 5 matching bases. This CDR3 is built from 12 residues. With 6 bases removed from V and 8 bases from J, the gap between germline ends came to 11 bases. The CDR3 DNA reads TGTGCCAGCAGCAAAACTAGTTATGAGCAGTTCTTC. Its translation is CASSKTSYEQFF.

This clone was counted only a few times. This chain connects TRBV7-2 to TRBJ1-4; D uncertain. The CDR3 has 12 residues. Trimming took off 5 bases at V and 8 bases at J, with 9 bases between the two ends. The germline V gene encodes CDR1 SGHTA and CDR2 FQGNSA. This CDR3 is CASSPNGEKLFF. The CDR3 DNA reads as TGTGCCAGCAGCCCTAACGGGGAAAAACTGTTTTTT. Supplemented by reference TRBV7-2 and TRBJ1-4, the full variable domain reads GAGVSQSPSNKVTEKGKDVELRCDPISGHTALYWYRQSLGQGLEFLIYFQGNSAPDKSGLPSDRFSAERTGGSVSTLTIQRTQQEDSAVYLCASSPNGEKLFFGSGTQLSVL.

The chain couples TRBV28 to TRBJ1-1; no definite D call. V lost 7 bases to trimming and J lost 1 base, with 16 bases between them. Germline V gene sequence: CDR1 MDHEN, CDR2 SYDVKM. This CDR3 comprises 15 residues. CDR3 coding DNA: TGTGCCAGCACTCCAGCGGTAGGTGGGAACACTGAAGCTTTCTTT. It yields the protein CASTPAVGGNTEAFF.

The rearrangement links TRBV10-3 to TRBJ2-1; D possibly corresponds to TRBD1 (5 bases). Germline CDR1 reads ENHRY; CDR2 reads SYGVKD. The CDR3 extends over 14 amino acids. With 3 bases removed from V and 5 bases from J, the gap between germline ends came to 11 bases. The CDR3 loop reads CAISDYRTNNEQFF. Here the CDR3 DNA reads TGTGCCATCAGTGATTACCGGACAAACAATGAGCAGTTCTTC.

The CDR3 region is CASSGHREETQYF. As DNA, the CDR3 is TGTGCCAGCAGTGGACACAGGGAGGAGACCCAGTACTTC. This chain links TRBV2 with TRBJ2-5; possibly TRBD1 for D (6 bases). This CDR3 comprises 13 residues. Trimming took off 4 bases at V and 5 bases at J, with 11 bases between the two ends. CDR1 is SNHLY, CDR2 FYNNEI, per germline.

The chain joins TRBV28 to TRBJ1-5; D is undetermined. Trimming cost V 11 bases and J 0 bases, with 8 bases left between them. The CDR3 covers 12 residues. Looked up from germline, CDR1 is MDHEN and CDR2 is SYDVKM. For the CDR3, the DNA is TGTGCCGTAGTGAGTAGCAATCAGCCCCAGCATTTT. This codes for CAVVSSNQPQHF. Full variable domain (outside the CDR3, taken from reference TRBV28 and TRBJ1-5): DVKVTQSSRYLVKRTGEKVFLECVQDMDHENMFWYRQDPGLGLRLIYFSYDVKMKEKGDIPEGYSVSREKKERFSLILESASTNQTSMYLCAVVSSNQPQHFGDGTRLSIL.

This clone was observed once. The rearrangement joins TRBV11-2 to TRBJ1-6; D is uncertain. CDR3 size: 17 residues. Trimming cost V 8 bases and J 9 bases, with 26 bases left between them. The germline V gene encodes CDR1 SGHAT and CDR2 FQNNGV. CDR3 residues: CASSGQRVGREGSPLHF. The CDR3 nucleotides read TGTGCCAGCTCTGGCCAGCGAGTAGGGAGGGAGGGTTCACCCCTCCACTTT.

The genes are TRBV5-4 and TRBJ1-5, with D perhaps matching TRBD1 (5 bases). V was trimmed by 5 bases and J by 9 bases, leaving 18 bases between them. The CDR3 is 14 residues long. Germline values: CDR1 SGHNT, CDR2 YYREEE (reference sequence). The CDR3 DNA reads TGTGCCAGCAGTTTTTTCGGGGGGGGAAGGCCCCAGCATTTT. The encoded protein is CASSFFGGGRPQHF.

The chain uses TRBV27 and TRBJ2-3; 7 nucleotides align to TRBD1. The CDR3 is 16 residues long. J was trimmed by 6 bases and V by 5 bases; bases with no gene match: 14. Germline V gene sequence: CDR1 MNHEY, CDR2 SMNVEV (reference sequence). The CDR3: CASSLKGAPRSDTQYF. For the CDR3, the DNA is TGTGCCAGCAGTCTCAAGGGGGCGCCGAGATCGGATACGCAGTATTTT.

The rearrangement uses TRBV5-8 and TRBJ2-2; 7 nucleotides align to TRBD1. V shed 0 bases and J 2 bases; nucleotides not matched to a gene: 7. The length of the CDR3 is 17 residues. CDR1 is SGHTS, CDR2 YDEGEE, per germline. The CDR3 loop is CASSLGQGLANTGELFF. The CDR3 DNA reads TGTGCCAGCAGCTTGGGACAGGGCCTCGCAAACACCGGGGAGCTGTTTTTT.

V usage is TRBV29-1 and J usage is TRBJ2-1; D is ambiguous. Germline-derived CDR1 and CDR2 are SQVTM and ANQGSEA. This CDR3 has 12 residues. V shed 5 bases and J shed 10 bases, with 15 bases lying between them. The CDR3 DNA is TGCAGCGTTTCGCACCCTGACTCGGAGCAGTTCTTC. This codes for CSVSHPDSEQFF.

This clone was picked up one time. The CDR3 DNA is TGTGCCAGCAGTTTCACGACTAGCGTGGAGACCCAGTACTTC. Translated, it gives CASSFTTSVETQYF. The V gene is TRBV6-5, the J gene TRBJ2-5; 8 positions agree with TRBD2. The CDR3 consists of 14 residues. Germline CDR1 reads MNHEY; CDR2 reads SVGAGI. The V segment lost 4 bases and the J segment 5 bases; nucleotides outside the gene matches: 6.

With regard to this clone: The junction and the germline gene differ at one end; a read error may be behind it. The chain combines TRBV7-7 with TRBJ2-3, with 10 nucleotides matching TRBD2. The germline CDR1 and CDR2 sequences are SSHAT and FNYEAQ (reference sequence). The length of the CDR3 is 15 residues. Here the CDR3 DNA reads TGTGCTAGCAGCTTATCTAGCGGGAGCCAGGATACGCAGTATTTT. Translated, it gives CASSLSSGSQDTQYF.

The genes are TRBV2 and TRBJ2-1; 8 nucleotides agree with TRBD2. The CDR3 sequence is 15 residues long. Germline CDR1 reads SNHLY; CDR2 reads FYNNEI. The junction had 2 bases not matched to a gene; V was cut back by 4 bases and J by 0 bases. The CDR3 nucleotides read TGTGCCAGCAGTGTCCGGGAGGGCTCCTACAATGAGCAGTTCTTC. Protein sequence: CASSVREGSYNEQFF.

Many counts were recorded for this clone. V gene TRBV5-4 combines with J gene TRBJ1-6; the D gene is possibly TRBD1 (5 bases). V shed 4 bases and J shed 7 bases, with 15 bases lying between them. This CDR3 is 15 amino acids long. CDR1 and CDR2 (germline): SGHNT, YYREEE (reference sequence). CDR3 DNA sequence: TGTGCCAGCAGCCCCGGCAGGGTAGAGAATTCACCCCTCCACTTT. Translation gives CASSPGRVENSPLHF.